These 22 T cell receptor beta chains were all obtained from the same sample, sequenced in a study of blood T cell repertoires in COVID-19. Some clones are missing from TCRdb's copy, which holds only in-frame ones; the method was immunoSEQ multiplex PCR. The data show around 250,000 clones, over 80% seen once. The specimen was PBMCs or T cells enriched from blood (not recorded which). The receptors here all came from a woman in her thirties or forties who had been exposed to COVID-19.

The chain carries TRBV28 and TRBJ1-6; 9 bases align to TRBD1. Trimming removed 7 bases from V and 7 bases from J; junction bases left unmatched: 8. The CDR3 runs to 15 residues. Germline assignment: CDR1 MDHEN and CDR2 SYDVKM. The CDR3 here is CASNTPGQGNSPLHF. As DNA, the CDR3 is TGTGCCAGCAACACTCCGGGACAGGGAAATTCACCCCTCCACTTT. The full variable domain, in which reference TRBV28 and TRBJ1-6 provide the parts outside the CDR3, is DVKVTQSSRYLVKRTGEKVFLECVQDMDHENMFWYRQDPGLGLRLIYFSYDVKMKEKGDIPEGYSVSREKKERFSLILESASTNQTSMYLCASNTPGQGNSPLHFGNGTRLTVT.

The V gene is TRBV24-1, the J gene TRBJ1-5; 8 nucleotides agree with TRBD1. V trimming: 4 bases; J trimming: 4 bases; junction bases outside the gene matches: 8. The CDR3 has 16 amino acids. Germline assignment: CDR1 KGHDR and CDR2 SFDVKD. The CDR3 loop reads CATSDSRQGLNQPQHF. The CDR3 DNA sequence: TGTGCCACCAGTGACTCTCGACAGGGGTTGAATCAGCCCCAGCATTTT.

This clone was observed a single time. This rearrangement joins TRBV27 to TRBJ2-1, with TRBD2 matching 7 bases. V was pared by 4 bases and J by 8 bases, with 14 bases of the junction left unmatched. CDR1 and CDR2 (germline): MNHEY, SMNVEV (reference sequence). This CDR3 has 16 residues. The CDR3 is CASSSVGGGARDEQFF. CDR3 in DNA: TGTGCCAGCAGTTCGGTCGGCGGGGGAGCTAGGGATGAGCAGTTCTTC.

The chain recombines TRBV11-1 with TRBJ2-7; 7 bases match TRBD2. Germline V CDR1 and CDR2: SGHAT, FQDESV (reference sequence). The CDR3 consists of 15 residues. J was trimmed by 6 bases and V by 5 bases; bases with no gene match: 13. Written as DNA, the CDR3 is TGTGCCAGCAGCCCCCTCAGCGGGGAACCTAGCGAGCAGTACGTC. It is translated as CASSPLSGEPSEQYV.

A single count supports this clone. This chain uses TRBV9 with TRBJ2-1; D is undetermined. Germline loops: CDR1 SGDLS, CDR2 YYNGEE. Trimming removed 1 base at V and 10 bases at J, with 15 bases between. This CDR3 has 14 amino acids. The CDR3, as DNA: TGTGCCAGCAGCGTATCTGTAGAGAGAGCCGAGCAGTTCTTC. Protein: CASSVSVERAEQFF.

The chain is built from TRBV19 and TRBJ2-1; D is possibly TRBD1 (6 bases). This CDR3 comprises 15 residues. Germline CDR1 LNHDA, CDR2 SQIVND (reference sequence). V lost 3 bases to trimming and J lost 1 base, with 10 bases between them. The CDR3 DNA reads TGTGCCAGTAGTATCATGACAGGATCCTACAATGAGCAGTTCTTC. Amino acid sequence: CASSIMTGSYNEQFF.

This clone is a singleton in its sample. One end of the junction fails to match germline, which may point to a read error. This chain joins TRBV2 and TRBJ2-7; 8 nucleotides line up with TRBD2. The CDR3 totals 12 residues. From germline, CDR1 is SNHLY and CDR2 FYNNEI. CDR3 nucleotides: TGTGCCAGCAGTGAAGCGCGGGGGGCCACGGACTTC. It translates to CASSEARGATDF.

The chain employs TRBV12-3 or TRBV12-4 and TRBJ1-2; D gene ambiguous. The CDR3 sequence is 12 residues long. With 3 bases removed from V and 5 bases from J, the gap between germline ends came to 7 bases. CDR3 coding DNA: TGTGCCAGCAGTTTCACGGGTTATGGCTACACCTTC. Translation gives CASSFTGYGYTF.

V usage is TRBV25-1 and J usage is TRBJ2-1, with 8 bases identical to TRBD2. This CDR3 spans 14 amino acids. The V and J ends lost 8 bases and 5 bases, in that order; junction bases with no gene match: 8. The germline V gene has CDR1 MGHDK and CDR2 SYGVNS. In nucleotides, the CDR3 is TGTGCCAGCCGTTTGGGCGGGGGGAACAATGAGCAGTTCTTC. It translates to CASRLGGGNNEQFF.

The gene calls are TRBV5-8 and TRBJ1-1; 10 nucleotides agree with TRBD1. Looked up from germline, CDR1 is SGHTS and CDR2 is YDEGEE. The trim removed 4 bases at V and 3 bases at J, leaving 6 bases unmatched. The CDR3 spans 15 residues. CDR3 loop: CASSKTGTGDTEAFF. The CDR3, as DNA: TGTGCCAGCAGCAAAACCGGGACAGGGGACACTGAAGCTTTCTTT. The whole variable domain, filled in from reference TRBV5-8 and TRBJ1-1, reads EAGVTQSPTHLIKTRGQQATLRCSPISGHTSVYWYQQALGLGLQFLLWYDEGEERNRGNFPPRFSGRQFPNYSSELNVNALELEDSALYLCASSKTGTGDTEAFFGQGTRLTVV.

This clone occurred once. The chain carries TRBV4-2 and TRBJ1-1; tentative D call: TRBD1 (6 bases). Germline values: CDR1 LGHNA, CDR2 YNFKEQ. The CDR3 length is 13 residues. Trimming took off 1 base at V and 7 bases at J, with 10 bases between the two ends. As DNA, the CDR3 is TGTGCCAGCAGCCAAGGCAGGGACATTGAAGCTTTCTTT. It is translated as CASSQGRDIEAFF.

The gene calls are TRBV18 and TRBJ1-1, with TRBD1 identical over 8 bases. The CDR3 has 18 residues. Germline values: CDR1 KGHSH, CDR2 LQKENI. V gave up 6 bases and J gave up 5 bases; unmatched junction bases: 20. The CDR3: CASSTYLEPTGGNTEAFF. The CDR3 DNA follows: TGTGCCAGCTCGACCTATTTAGAGCCCACAGGGGGAAATACTGAAGCTTTCTTT.

This chain connects TRBV19 to TRBJ1-2; 8 bases are shared with TRBD1. The CDR3 spans 15 residues. Germline V gene data show CDR1 as LNHDA and CDR2 as SQIVND (reference sequence). After removal of 3 bases from V and 5 bases from J, the junction contained 8 bases not matched to a gene. The CDR3 region is CASSMVGTGYYGYTF. The CDR3 DNA is TGTGCCAGTAGTATGGTTGGGACAGGATATTATGGCTACACCTTC.

This rearrangement joins TRBV12-3 or TRBV12-4 to TRBJ2-1, with TRBD2 matching 9 bases. The trim removed 3 bases at V and 10 bases at J, leaving 4 bases unmatched. This CDR3 is built from 13 residues. The CDR3 coding sequence is TGTGCCAGCAGTTTGCGGGAGGGCAGCGAGCAGTTCTTC. Encoded protein: CASSLREGSEQFF.

This rearrangement joins TRBV20-1 to TRBJ1-1; D might be TRBD1 (5 bases). This CDR3 has 14 residues. Trimming took off 3 bases at V and 3 bases at J, with 14 bases between the two ends. The V gene's germline CDR1 is DFQATT and CDR2 SNEGSKA (reference sequence). The CDR3 sequence: CSASLGPQHTEAFF. CDR3 nucleotides: TGCAGTGCTAGTTTGGGGCCTCAACACACTGAAGCTTTCTTT.

The chain links TRBV10-3 to TRBJ2-5; TRBD2 is a possible D gene (5 bases). V lost 3 bases to trimming and J lost 4 bases, with 6 bases between them. Germline loops: CDR1 ENHRY, CDR2 SYGVKD. The CDR3 is made up of 12 amino acids. CDR3 sequence: CAISDRGETQYF. Written as DNA, the CDR3 is TGTGCCATCAGTGATCGGGGAGAGACCCAGTACTTC.

The chain combines TRBV11-2 with TRBJ1-6; D is ambiguous. Germline loops: CDR1 SGHAT, CDR2 FQNNGV. Deletions cut 5 bases from V and 3 bases from J, with 8 bases between. The CDR3 sequence is 14 residues long. The CDR3 DNA sequence: TGTGCCAGCAGCCTCGGGAGCTATAATTCACCCCTCCACTTT. Translation gives CASSLGSYNSPLHF. Complete variable domain (other parts from reference TRBV11-2 and TRBJ1-6): EAGVAQSPRYKIIEKRQSVAFWCNPISGHATLYWYQQILGQGPKLLIQFQNNGVVDDSQLPKDRFSAERLKGVDSTLKIQPAKLEDSAVYLCASSLGSYNSPLHFGNGTRLTVT.

This clone was found once. V usage is TRBV24-1 and J usage is TRBJ2-1; 10 bases are shared with TRBD1. Germline-derived CDR1 and CDR2 are KGHDR and SFDVKD. Unmatched junction bases numbered 6, after V lost 2 bases and J lost 6 bases. CDR3 length: 16 amino acids. CDR3 nucleotide sequence: TGTGCCACCAGTGATTGGGGACAGGGGAATAGCAATGAGCAGTTCTTC. Protein: CATSDWGQGNSNEQFF.

The chain carries TRBV29-1 and TRBJ2-3; 7 positions match TRBD2. Germline lookup yields CDR1 SQVTM and CDR2 ANQGSEA. Unmatched junction bases numbered 3, after V lost 4 bases and J lost 5 bases. The CDR3 runs 12 residues. The CDR3 nucleotides read TGCAGCGTTGGGAGGGAGGGAGATACGCAGTATTTT. As protein: CSVGREGDTQYF.

The chain links TRBV2 to TRBJ1-6, with 10 bases fitting TRBD1. V lost 7 bases to trimming and J lost 6 bases; unmatched junction nucleotides: 3. The CDR3 is made up of 14 amino acids. Germline V gives CDR1 SNHLY, CDR2 FYNNEI. The CDR3 bases are TGTGCCAGCACCGGGACAGGGGCTAATTCACCCCTCCACTTT. Its protein product is CASTGTGANSPLHF.

In DNA, the CDR3 is TGTGCCAGCAGCGATTACCCATCAGGGGACGGCTACACCTTC. Its translation: CASSDYPSGDGYTF. The gene calls are TRBV7-2 and TRBJ1-2; TRBD1 is a possible D gene (6 bases). The length of the CDR3 is 14 residues. V gave up 5 bases and J gave up 8 bases, with 18 bases separating them. Germline-derived CDR1 and CDR2 are SGHTA and FQGNSA.

The V and J genes are TRBV7-9 and TRBJ1-1; TRBD1 is a possible D gene (5 bases). CDR3 length equals 15 residues. Trimming pared 1 base from V and 3 bases from J, leaving 12 bases between. CDR1 and CDR2 from the germline V gene are SEHNR and FQNEAQ (reference sequence). This CDR3 is CASSLDRLTYTEAFF. The CDR3 DNA is TGTGCCAGCAGCTTAGACAGGCTGACGTACACTGAAGCTTTCTTT.